Below, 4 T cell receptor beta chains from the same sample are listed, as sequenced in a study of cytomegalovirus exposure and HLA in healthy donors. TCRdb keeps only in-frame clones here, not all; method: immunoSEQ multiplex PCR. The table records about 180,000 clones, roughly 85% of them present only once. The sequenced material came from PBMCs. Every receptor here comes from a man younger than 30 in good health and CMV-seropositive.

J is TRBJ2-7 and V is TRBV12-5; D may be TRBD2 (5 bases). The CDR3 is 15 amino acids. V lost 0 bases and J lost 0, with 9 bases in between. Germline-derived CDR1 and CDR2 are LGHNT and FRNRAP. CDR3 loop: CASGLVLGGSYEQYF. CDR3 DNA sequence: TGTGCTAGTGGTTTGGTACTAGGCGGCTCCTACGAGCAGTACTTC.

The chain recombines TRBV9 with TRBJ2-5; possibly TRBD2 for D (6 bases). In germline, CDR1 is SGDLS, CDR2 YYNGEE. The CDR3 is made up of 14 amino acids. The germline V and J ends were trimmed by 4 bases and 1 base, with 11 bases remaining between them. The CDR3 DNA sequence: TGTGCCAGCAGCTTCGGGACTGCCCAAGAGACCCAGTACTTC. The encoded protein is CASSFGTAQETQYF.

This chain connects TRBV10-2 to TRBJ2-1; 12 nucleotides line up with TRBD2. Germline V gives CDR1 WSHSY, CDR2 SAAADI. J lost 7 bases, V lost 5 bases, and 9 bases had no gene match. CDR3 size: 16 residues. The CDR3 DNA sequence: TGCGCCAGCAGTTACTCTAGCGGGAGGGCCTTGAATGAGCAGTTCTTC. It specifies CASSYSSGRALNEQFF.

The CDR3 nucleotides are TGCAGCGTTGTATGGCAGGGGGACTCTGGAAACACCATATATTTT. Amino acid sequence: CSVVWQGDSGNTIYF. This sequence joins TRBV29-1 and TRBJ1-3; 7 bases agree with TRBD1. V shed 4 bases, J shed 0 bases, and the junction held 6 bases outside the gene matches. Germline CDR1 reads SQVTM; CDR2 reads ANQGSEA. The CDR3 has 15 residues.